This T cell receptor beta chain was sequenced for a study of cytomegalovirus exposure and HLA in healthy donors. Study-level points and caveats: Three chains tied to CMV proved CMV antigen-specific in vitro. In the approximately 120 validation repertoires, a later analysis found that first-cohort TCR clusters tended to co-occur.

The table came from immunoSEQ multiplex PCR; TCRdb's copy has only in-frame clones and leaves some out. The table records approximately 210,000 clones, 86% of them present only once. Germline assignment: CDR1 MNHNS and CDR2 SASEGT. V lost 3 bases and J lost 1, with 6 bases in between. There are 13 residues in the CDR3. Points on this clone: Its antigen is currently unknown.

This sequence was found in a woman younger than 35 in good health and CMV-seronegative. V usage is TRBV6-1 and J usage is TRBJ1-1; unclear D gene. Sequencing was performed on PBMCs. CDR3 coding DNA: TGTGCCAGCAGTGATAGTGAGAACACTGAAGCTTTCTTT. Translated, it gives CASSDSENTEAFF.